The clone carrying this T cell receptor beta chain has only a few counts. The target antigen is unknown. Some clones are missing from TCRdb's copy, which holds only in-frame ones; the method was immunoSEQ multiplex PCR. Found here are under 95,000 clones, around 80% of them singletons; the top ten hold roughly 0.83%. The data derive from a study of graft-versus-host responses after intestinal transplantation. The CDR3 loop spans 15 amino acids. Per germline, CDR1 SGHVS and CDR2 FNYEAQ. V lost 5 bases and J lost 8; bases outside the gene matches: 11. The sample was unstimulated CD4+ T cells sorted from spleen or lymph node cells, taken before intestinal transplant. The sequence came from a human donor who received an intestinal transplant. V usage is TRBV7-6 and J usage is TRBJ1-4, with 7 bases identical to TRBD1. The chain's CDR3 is CASSQQQGQREKLFF. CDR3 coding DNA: TGTGCCAGCAGCCAGCAGCAGGGACAGCGAGAAAAACTGTTTTTT.